This TCR beta chain was sequenced during a study of shared clonotypes between healthy human individuals. Background on the study: Aged 18 to 49, the donors were two women and a few men.

Some clones are missing from TCRdb's copy, which holds only in-frame ones; the method was immunoSEQ multiplex PCR. The sample lists some 2.1 million clones; roughly 94% were seen once. CDR1 and CDR2 (germline): SGHNT, YENEEA. CDR3 length equals 13 residues. Trimming left V 3 bases short and J 4 bases short, with 7 bases between. The TCR was taken from a man younger than 35 in good health. Input material: naive CD4+ T cells sorted from blood. Stated subset: CD45RA+ positively selected. The V gene is TRBV11-3, the J gene TRBJ1-3; unclear D gene. The CDR3 is CASSLTSGNTIYF. In DNA, the CDR3 is TGTGCCAGCAGCTTGACAAGCGGAAACACCATATATTTT.